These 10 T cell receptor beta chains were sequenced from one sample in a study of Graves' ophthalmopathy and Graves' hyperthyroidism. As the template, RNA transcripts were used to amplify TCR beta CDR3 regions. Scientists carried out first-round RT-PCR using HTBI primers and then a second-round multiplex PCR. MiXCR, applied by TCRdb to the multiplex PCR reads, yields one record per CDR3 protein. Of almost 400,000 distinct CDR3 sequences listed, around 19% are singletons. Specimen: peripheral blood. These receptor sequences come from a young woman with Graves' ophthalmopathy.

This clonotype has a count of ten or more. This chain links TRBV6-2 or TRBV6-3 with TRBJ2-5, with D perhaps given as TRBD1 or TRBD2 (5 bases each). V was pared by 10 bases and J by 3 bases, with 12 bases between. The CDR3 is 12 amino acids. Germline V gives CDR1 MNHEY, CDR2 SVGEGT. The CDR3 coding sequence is TGTGCCACGGGGCAGCGGAAAGAGACCCAGTACTTC. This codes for CATGQRKETQYF.

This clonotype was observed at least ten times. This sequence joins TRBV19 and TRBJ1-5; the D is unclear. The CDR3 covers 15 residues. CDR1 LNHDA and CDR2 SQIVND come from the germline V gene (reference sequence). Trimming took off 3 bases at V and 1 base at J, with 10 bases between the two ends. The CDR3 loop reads CASSIRTDSNQPQHF. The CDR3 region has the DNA TGTGCCAGTAGTATTAGGACCGACAGCAATCAGCCCCAGCATTTT.

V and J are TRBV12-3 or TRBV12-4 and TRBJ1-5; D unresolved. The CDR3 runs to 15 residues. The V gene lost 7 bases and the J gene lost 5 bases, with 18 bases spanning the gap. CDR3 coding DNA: TGTGCCAGCATGCCAACCGGGAACATACATCAGCCCCAGCATTTT. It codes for CASMPTGNIHQPQHF.

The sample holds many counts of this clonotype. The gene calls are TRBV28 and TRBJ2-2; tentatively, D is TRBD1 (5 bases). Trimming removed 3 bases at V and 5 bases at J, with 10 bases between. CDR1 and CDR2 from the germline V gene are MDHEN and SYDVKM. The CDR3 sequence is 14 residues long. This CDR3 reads CASSFRGLTGELFF. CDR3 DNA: TGTGCCAGCAGTTTTAGGGGCCTTACCGGGGAGCTGTTTTTT. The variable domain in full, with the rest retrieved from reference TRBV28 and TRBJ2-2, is DVKVTQSSRYLVKRTGEKVFLECVQDMDHENMFWYRQDPGLGLRLIYFSYDVKMKEKGDIPEGYSVSREKKERFSLILESASTNQTSMYLCASSFRGLTGELFFGEGSRLTVL.

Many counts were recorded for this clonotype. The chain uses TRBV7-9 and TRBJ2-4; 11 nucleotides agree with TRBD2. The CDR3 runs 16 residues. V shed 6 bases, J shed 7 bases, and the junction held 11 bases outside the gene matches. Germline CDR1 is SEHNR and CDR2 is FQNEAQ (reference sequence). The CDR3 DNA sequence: TGTGCCAGCAGTTCCCTAGCGGGAGGCCCCTTGAACATTCAGTACTTC. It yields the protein CASSSLAGGPLNIQYF. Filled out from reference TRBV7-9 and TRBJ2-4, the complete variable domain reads DTGVSQNPRHKITKRGQNVTFRCDPISEHNRLYWYRQTLGQGPEFLTYFQNEAQLEKSRLLSDRFSAERPKGSFSTLEIQRTEQGDSAMYLCASSSLAGGPLNIQYFGAGTRLSVL.

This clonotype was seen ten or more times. In DNA form, the CDR3 reads TGTGCCAGCAGTTTTTTCGGACAAGGCCCAAATAGCAATCAGCCCCAGCATTTT. Translating it yields CASSFFGQGPNSNQPQHF. The V and J genes are TRBV12-3 or TRBV12-4 and TRBJ1-5, with a weak D call TRBD1 (5 bases). V gave up 3 bases and J gave up 0 bases, with 18 bases separating them. This CDR3 contains 18 residues.

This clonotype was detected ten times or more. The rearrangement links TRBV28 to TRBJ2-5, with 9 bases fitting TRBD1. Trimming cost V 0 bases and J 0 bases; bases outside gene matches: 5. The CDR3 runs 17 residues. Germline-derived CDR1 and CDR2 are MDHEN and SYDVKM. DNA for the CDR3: TGTGCCAGCAGTTTATGGCGACAGGGGGACAACCAAGAGACCCAGTACTTC. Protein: CASSLWRQGDNQETQYF.

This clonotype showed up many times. Written as DNA, the CDR3 is TGTGCCAGCAGTCCGGTCAAGCGGGGAACTGCCTCATGGGGCACCGGGGAGCTGTTTTTT. Translated, it gives CASSPVKRGTASWGTGELFF. The chain joins TRBV25-1 to TRBJ2-2; 7 bases align to TRBD2. Looked up from germline, CDR1 is MGHDK and CDR2 is SYGVNS. V dropped 5 bases and J dropped 4; count of bases not matched to a gene: 22. There are 20 residues in the CDR3. The full variable domain, rest sourced from reference TRBV25-1 and TRBJ2-2, is EADIYQTPRYLVIGTGKKITLECSQTMGHDKMYWYQQDPGMELHLIHYSYGVNSTEKGDLSSESTVSRIRTEHFPLTLESARPSHTSQYLCASSPVKRGTASWGTGELFFGEGSRLTVL.

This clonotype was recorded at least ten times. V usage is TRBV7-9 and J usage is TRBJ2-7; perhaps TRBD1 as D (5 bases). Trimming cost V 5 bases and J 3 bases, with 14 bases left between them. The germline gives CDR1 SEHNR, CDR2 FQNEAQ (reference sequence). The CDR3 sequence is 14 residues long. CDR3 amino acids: CASSRSLDSYEQYF. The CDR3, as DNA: TGTGCCAGCAGCCGGTCCCTAGACAGCTACGAGCAGTACTTC.

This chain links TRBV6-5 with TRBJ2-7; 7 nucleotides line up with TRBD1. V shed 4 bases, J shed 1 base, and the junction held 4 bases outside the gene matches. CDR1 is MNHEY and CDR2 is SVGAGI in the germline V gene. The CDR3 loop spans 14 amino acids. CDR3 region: CASSLGQDSYEQYF. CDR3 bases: TGTGCCAGCAGTTTAGGACAGGATTCCTACGAGCAGTACTTC.